The rows below give T cell receptor beta chains drawn from one sample of a study of blood T cell repertoires in COVID-19. Data came from immunoSEQ multiplex PCR; TCRdb stores just in-frame clones and leaves some out. The table shows approximately 170,000 clones, with less than 90% occurring only once. Material: PBMCs or T cells enriched from blood (not recorded which). The receptors shown here come from a woman in her forties or fifties who had recovered from COVID-19. CDR3s include the opening cysteine and the closing phenylalanine or tryptophan. Each record gives: clone size, V gene, D gene, J gene, CDR3 protein, CDR3 DNA. D genes are given only for firm matches. Only part of the rows carry a size: once, few, many, or a class if the clone is expanded.

NA,TRBV7-3,NA,TRBJ2-1,CASSLVAGPSSEQFF,TGTGCCAGCAGCCTCGTGGCAGGCCCCTCGAGTGAGCAGTTCTTC
NA,TRBV6-6,NA,TRBJ2-4,CASSYLGASKNIQYF,TGTGCCAGCAGTTACTTGGGGGCGTCCAAAAACATTCAGTACTTC
NA,TRBV5-1,NA,TRBJ1-2,CASSFVNYGYTF,TGCGCCAGCAGCTTCGTAAACTATGGCTACACCTTC
NA,TRBV10-3,NA,TRBJ2-5,CAISESPPRAETQYF,TGTGCCATCAGTGAGTCCCCCCCCAGGGCCGAGACCCAGTACTTC
NA,TRBV6-1,NA,TRBJ2-3,CASSEIKVDSSTDTQYF,TGTGCCAGCAGTGAAATTAAAGTGGACAGTTCGACAGATACGCAGTATTTT
NA,TRBV28,NA,TRBJ2-3,CASSLRGPDTQYF,TGTGCCAGCAGTCTCCGCGGCCCCGATACGCAGTATTTT
NA,TRBV7-9,NA,TRBJ2-1,CASSLGGSESIEQFF,TGTGCCAGCAGCTTAGGGGGTAGCGAGTCTATTGAGCAGTTCTTC
once,TRBV30,NA,TRBJ1-4,CAWSSPNTNEKLFF,TGTGCCTGGAGTAGCCCGAACACTAATGAAAAACTGTTTTTT
NA,TRBV27,NA,TRBJ1-4,CASSPRGTNEKLFF,TGTGCCAGCAGCCCTCGGGGGACTAATGAAAAACTGTTTTTT
NA,TRBV29-1,NA,TRBJ1-2,CSVEDRHGGAPYGYTF,TGCAGCGTTGAAGATCGACACGGAGGGGCCCCCTATGGCTACACCTTC
NA,TRBV4-1,TRBD2,TRBJ2-3,CASSLHGVAGEADTQYF,TGCGCCAGCAGCCTCCACGGGGTAGCGGGAGAGGCAGATACGCAGTATTTT
NA,TRBV6-2/TRBV6-3,NA,TRBJ1-4,CASSYSSWEKLFF,TGTGCCAGCAGTTACTCGAGTTGGGAAAAACTGTTTTTT
once,TRBV3-1/TRBV3-2,NA,TRBJ2-1,CASSRSGGEQFF,TGTGCCAGCAGCCGCAGTGGTGGTGAGCAGTTCTTC
NA,TRBV28,TRBD1,TRBJ1-2,CASSLGQGNYGYTF,TGTGCCAGCAGTTTAGGACAGGGGAACTATGGCTACACCTTC
NA,TRBV9,TRBD2,TRBJ2-3,CASSPVGSGITVSDTQYF,TGTGCCAGCAGCCCTGTTGGTAGCGGGATCACGGTATCAGATACGCAGTATTTT
NA,TRBV5-6,NA,TRBJ1-1,CASSVWGATEAFF,TGTGCCAGCAGCGTGTGGGGAGCCACTGAAGCTTTCTTT
NA,TRBV5-1,TRBD1,TRBJ2-1,CASSSGTGDLEQFF,TGCGCCAGCAGCTCGGGGACAGGGGACCTTGAGCAGTTCTTC
NA,TRBV18,NA,TRBJ1-6,CASSTSAIPLHF,TGTGCCAGCTCAACCTCTGCTATACCCCTCCACTTT
NA,TRBV5-4,TRBD1,TRBJ1-6,CASSSWTGPNSPLHF,TGTGCCAGCAGCTCTTGGACAGGACCAAATTCACCCCTCCACTTT
NA,TRBV2,NA,TRBJ2-3,CASSEGVSGGTGTDTQYF,TGTGCCAGCAGTGAAGGGGTTAGCGGAGGGACAGGCACAGATACGCAGTATTTT
once,TRBV6-6,NA,TRBJ1-5,CASMMGGVANQPQHF,TGTGCCAGCATGATGGGGGGTGTAGCCAATCAGCCCCAGCATTTT
NA,TRBV27,NA,TRBJ2-5,CASTRTYGGRETQYF,TGTGCCAGCACGAGAACTTACGGAGGGAGGGAGACCCAGTACTTC
NA,TRBV5-1,TRBD1,TRBJ2-2,CASSLAGQGAGELFF,TGCGCCAGCAGCTTGGCCGGGCAGGGGGCCGGGGAGCTGTTTTTT
NA,TRBV19,NA,TRBJ1-2,CASSVPGSFYGYTF,TGTGCCAGTAGCGTCCCGGGATCCTTCTATGGCTACACCTTC
NA,TRBV18,NA,TRBJ1-6,CASSPNRGQGGNSPLHF,TGTGCCAGCTCACCGAATAGAGGTCAGGGTGGTAATTCACCCCTCCACTTT
NA,TRBV30,NA,TRBJ1-1,CACTGQNTEAFF,TGTGCCTGTACAGGACAGAACACTGAAGCTTTCTTT
once,TRBV10-3,TRBD2,TRBJ2-1,CAGSPGLRGLADNEQFF,TGTGCCGGTAGCCCGGGCTTGAGGGGACTAGCGGACAATGAGCAGTTCTTC
NA,TRBV28,TRBD1,TRBJ1-2,CASRRQGTNYGYTF,TGTGCCAGCAGGCGACAGGGGACTAACTATGGCTACACCTTC
NA,TRBV12-5,TRBD1,TRBJ2-3,CASGLGTGATDTQYF,TGTGCTAGTGGTTTGGGTACAGGGGCCACAGATACGCAGTATTTT
NA,TRBV6-5,NA,TRBJ1-2,CASSPTAYGYTF,TGTGCCAGCAGTCCAACAGCCTATGGCTACACCTTC
once,TRBV30,NA,TRBJ1-5,CAWSLRGLGPQHF,TGTGCCTGGAGTCTCAGGGGATTAGGGCCCCAGCATTTT
NA,TRBV15,NA,TRBJ2-1,CATGTLYYNEQFF,TGTGCCACCGGTACCCTCTACTACAATGAGCAGTTCTTC
NA,TRBV19,NA,TRBJ2-2,CASWRRSTTGELFF,TGTGCCAGTTGGAGGCGGTCTACCACCGGGGAGCTGTTTTTT
NA,TRBV7-2,NA,TRBJ1-4,CASSPVEVPEKLFF,TGTGCCAGCAGCCCGGTGGAGGTCCCCGAAAAACTGTTTTTT
NA,TRBV5-1,TRBD1,TRBJ1-2,CASARQGDYGYTF,TGCGCCAGCGCTAGACAGGGAGACTATGGCTACACCTTC
NA,TRBV10-3,NA,TRBJ1-1,CAISVGGEAFF,TGTGCCATCAGTGTAGGAGGTGAAGCTTTCTTT
NA,TRBV12-3/TRBV12-4,NA,TRBJ2-3,CASSKVGGDTQYF,TGTGCCAGCAGCAAAGTTGGGGGGGATACGCAGTATTTT
NA,TRBV19,NA,TRBJ1-5,CASRNGGSNNQPQHF,TGTGCCAGTAGAAACGGCGGGTCGAACAATCAGCCCCAGCATTTT
NA,TRBV5-8,NA,TRBJ2-3,CASSMQGGWDTQYF,TGTGCCAGCAGCATGCAGGGGGGTTGGGATACGCAGTATTTT
NA,TRBV30,TRBD1,TRBJ1-6,CAWKVTGRNSPLHF,TGTGCCTGGAAGGTGACAGGGAGGAATTCACCCCTCCACTTT
NA,TRBV5-1,TRBD2,TRBJ2-3,CASRSGDTDTQYF,TGCGCCAGTAGAAGCGGGGACACAGATACGCAGTATTTT
NA,TRBV7-2,NA,TRBJ1-4,CASSYGGTNEKLFF,TGTGCCAGCAGCTACGGGGGAACTAATGAAAAACTGTTTTTT
NA,TRBV7-9,NA,TRBJ1-3,CASSLGSIGNTIYF,TGTGCCAGCAGCTTAGGTAGCATCGGAAACACCATATATTTT
NA,TRBV19,TRBD1,TRBJ1-1,CASSRLGQGNTEAFF,TGTGCCAGTAGCCGGCTTGGACAGGGTAACACTGAAGCTTTCTTT
NA,TRBV27,NA,TRBJ2-3,CASTFRGTYTDTQYF,TGTGCCAGCACCTTCCGGGGGACCTACACAGATACGCAGTATTTT
NA,TRBV5-4,NA,TRBJ2-4,CASSPMRDSRGEYF,TGTGCCAGCAGCCCGATGCGGGACTCCCGTGGGGAATACTTC
few,TRBV12-3/TRBV12-4,TRBD1,TRBJ1-1,CASRQGGEAFF,TGTGCCAGCAGACAGGGGGGTGAGGCTTTCTTT
NA,TRBV6-2/TRBV6-3,TRBD1,TRBJ1-5,CASSPTGANQPQHF,TGTGCCAGCAGTCCCACAGGGGCGAATCAGCCCCAGCATTTT